The 29 T cell receptor beta chains given below trace back to one sample, sequenced in a study of T cell responses to AZD1222 COVID-19 vaccine. TCRdb's table, derived via immunoSEQ multiplex PCR, lists solely in-frame clones and lacks some. The table records 120,000 or so clones, roughly 87% of them present only once. Material: peripheral blood, obtained on day 0 of AZD1222 vaccination. The source of these receptors is an adult in good health.

The chain employs TRBV5-1 and TRBJ1-2; D may be TRBD1 (5 bases). From germline, CDR1 is SGHRS and CDR2 YFSETQ. The CDR3 runs to 15 residues. V was shortened by 4 bases and J by 4 bases, with 17 bases between the two germline ends. The CDR3, as DNA: TGCGCCAGCAGCCCGGGGCACCGGGGCGGCTATGGCTACACCTTC. It specifies CASSPGHRGGYGYTF.

The V and J genes are TRBV5-1 and TRBJ2-5; maybe TRBD2 (6 bases). Germline CDR1 SGHRS, CDR2 YFSETQ. The V end was cut by 1 base, the J end by 11 bases, with 15 bases between. This CDR3 comprises 13 residues. In nucleotides, the CDR3 is TGCGCCAGCAGCTTGTGGGAGGCGCAAGGACAGTACTTC. Protein product: CASSLWEAQGQYF. The full variable domain, with the rest looked up from reference TRBV5-1 and TRBJ2-5, is KAGVTQTPRYLIKTRGQQVTLSCSPISGHRSVSWYQQTPGQGLQFLFEYFSETQRNKGNFPGRFSGRQFSNSRSEMNVSTLELGDSALYLCASSLWEAQGQYFGPGTRLLVL.

The CDR3 DNA reads as TGTGCCAGCAGTTTATACAGTGGCTACACCTTC. Translation gives CASSLYSGYTF. The chain has TRBV28 and TRBJ1-2; D gene unclear. CDR3 length equals 11 residues. Per germline, CDR1 MDHEN and CDR2 SYDVKM. Trimming cost V 1 base and J 7 bases, with 4 bases left between them.

The chain employs TRBV7-2 and TRBJ2-1; D gene uncertain. The germline V and J ends were trimmed by 10 bases and 0 bases, with 10 bases remaining between them. From germline, CDR1 is SGHTA and CDR2 FQGNSA. The CDR3 loop spans 13 amino acids. CDR3: CATGYSSYNEQFF. CDR3 in DNA: TGTGCCACCGGATACAGCTCCTACAATGAGCAGTTCTTC.

This rearrangement joins TRBV7-2 to TRBJ1-4, with 7 bases aligning to TRBD1. With 1 base clipped from V and 7 bases from J, the junction kept 3 bases outside the gene matches. This CDR3 comprises 14 residues. Per the germline V gene, CDR1 is SGHTA and CDR2 is FQGNSA. CDR3 residues: CASSLEGAREKLFF. The CDR3 nucleotides are TGTGCCAGCAGCTTAGAGGGGGCGCGTGAAAAACTGTTTTTT.

This chain links TRBV7-9 with TRBJ1-2; 11 bases are a match to TRBD1. Germline V gives CDR1 SEHNR, CDR2 FQNEAQ (reference sequence). The CDR3 runs 13 residues. The junction had 9 bases not matched to a gene; V was cut back by 6 bases and J by 12 bases. CDR3 DNA: TGTGCCAGCAGTTCCGGGACAGGGGGGATAGACACCTTC. Translating it yields CASSSGTGGIDTF.

A remark on this clone: A read error may account for a junction end that differs from germline. Here the CDR3 reads CAWRAFGPAPYGQYF. CDR3 coding DNA: TGTGCCTGGAGGGCCTTCGGACCGGCCCCTTACGGGCAGTACTTC. The J gene is TRBJ2-7, the V gene TRBV30, with D unclear. Germline CDR1 reads GTSNPN; CDR2 reads SVGIG (reference sequence). CDR3 length equals 15 residues. The full variable domain, its missing parts supplied by reference TRBV30 and TRBJ2-7, is SQTIHQWPATLVQPVGSPLSLECTVEGTSNPNLYWYRQAAGRGLQLLFYSVGIGQISSEVPQNLSASRPQDRQFILSSKKLLLSDSGFYLCAWRAFGPAPYGQYFGPGTRLTVT.

This clone was seen only a few times. The J gene is TRBJ2-1, the V gene TRBV3-1 (or the pseudogene TRBV3-2); TRBD2 aligns across 9 bases. The CDR3 spans 18 residues. CDR1 and CDR2 from the germline V gene are LGHDT and YNNKEL (reference sequence). V lost 0 bases and J lost 0; bases outside the gene matches: 6. In DNA, the CDR3 is TGTGCCAGCAGCCAAGATCTCCTACTAGCGGGCTCCTACAATGAGCAGTTCTTC. Translated, it gives CASSQDLLLAGSYNEQFF.

The chain has TRBV12-3 or TRBV12-4 and TRBJ2-7; tentatively, D is TRBD1 (5 bases). Trimming took 7 bases from V and 2 from J, leaving 12 bases between them. There are 13 residues in the CDR3. CDR3 sequence (DNA): TGTGCCAGCACAAACAGGCGCACCTACGAGCAGTACTTC. It translates to CASTNRRTYEQYF.

The V and J genes are TRBV29-1 and TRBJ1-3; maybe TRBD1 (5 bases). CDR1 is SQVTM and CDR2 is ANQGSEA in the germline V gene. The CDR3 has 16 residues. Deletions cut 1 base from V and 0 bases from J, with 13 bases between. The CDR3 DNA follows: TGCAGCGTTGAAGGCCAGGGAGAGTCCTCTGGAAACACCATATATTTT. Residues: CSVEGQGESSGNTIYF. Using reference TRBV29-1 and TRBJ1-3 for the parts outside the CDR3, the full variable domain is SAVISQKPSRDICQRGTSLTIQCQVDSQVTMMFWYRQQPGQSLTLIATANQGSEATYESGFVIDKFPISRPNLTFSTLTVSNMSPEDSSIYLCSVEGQGESSGNTIYFGEGSWLTVV.

The rearrangement links TRBV6-5 to TRBJ1-5, with D maybe TRBD1 (5 bases). V was trimmed by 10 bases and J by 3 bases, leaving 16 bases between them. The CDR3 runs to 14 residues. Looked up from germline, CDR1 is MNHEY and CDR2 is SVGAGI. The CDR3 DNA sequence: TGTGCCACTCGGGGTGCAGGGCTCAATCAGCCCCAGCATTTT. Residues: CATRGAGLNQPQHF.

The chain links TRBV18 to TRBJ1-2; 9 bases are shared with TRBD1. V shed 3 bases, J shed 3 bases, and the junction held 14 bases outside the gene matches. Per the germline V gene, CDR1 is KGHSH and CDR2 is LQKENI. The CDR3 runs to 18 residues. CDR3 loop: CASSPGYRGLMTDYGYTF. CDR3 nucleotide sequence: TGTGCCAGCTCACCGGGTTACAGGGGGCTGATGACGGACTATGGCTACACCTTC.

This clone was picked up one time. CDR3 nucleotides: TGTGCCAGCAGTGAAGGGGGGACGGAAGAGACCCAGTACTTC. Its translation: CASSEGGTEETQYF. This chain links TRBV6-1 with TRBJ2-5; D is tentatively TRBD1 or TRBD2 (5 bases each). Between the trimmed V and J ends, which lost 1 base and 3 bases, there was a span of 9 bases. The CDR3 covers 14 residues. The germline V gene has CDR1 MNHNS and CDR2 SASEGT.

The chain employs TRBV6-2 or TRBV6-3 and TRBJ2-7; 9 bases fit TRBD2. V lost 4 bases, J lost 0 bases, and 1 base stayed unmatched. The CDR3 runs 14 residues. Per the germline V gene, CDR1 is MNHEY and CDR2 is SVGEGT. CDR3 bases: TGTGCCAGCAGTTTACTAGCGGGCTCCTACGAGCAGTACTTC. This translates into CASSLLAGSYEQYF.

The gene calls are TRBV5-4 and TRBJ2-5, with a weak D call TRBD2 (5 bases). CDR3 length equals 15 residues. V lost 0 bases to trimming and J lost 3 bases, with 12 bases between them. CDR1 and CDR2 from the germline V gene are SGHNT and YYREEE (reference sequence). The CDR3 DNA follows: TGTGCCAGCAGCTTGGCCCTAGCCGAAAAAGAGACCCAGTACTTC. Translated: CASSLALAEKETQYF.

This clone was recorded a few times. The chain uses TRBV7-3 and TRBJ1-6, with D maybe TRBD1 (5 bases). CDR1 SGHTA and CDR2 FQGTGA come from the germline V gene. V dropped 5 bases and J dropped 6 bases, with 8 bases sitting between them. There are 13 residues in the CDR3. The CDR3 DNA sequence: TGTGCCAGCAGCAGGGACCTTAATTCACCCCTCCACTTT. This sequence encodes CASSRDLNSPLHF. Supplemented by reference TRBV7-3 and TRBJ1-6, the full variable domain reads GAGVSQTPSNKVTEKGKYVELRCDPISGHTALYWYRQSLGQGPEFLIYFQGTGAADDSGLPNDRFFAVRPEGSVSTLKIQRTERGDSAVYLCASSRDLNSPLHFGNGTRLTVT.

The V and J genes are TRBV27 and TRBJ1-3; D is unresolved. Trimming removed 1 base at V and 0 bases at J, with 13 bases between. The CDR3 covers 17 residues. Germline V gene sequence: CDR1 MNHEY, CDR2 SMNVEV (reference sequence). The CDR3 reads CASSLFSEAASGNTIYF. In DNA form, the CDR3 reads TGTGCCAGCAGTTTATTTTCAGAGGCCGCCTCTGGAAACACCATATATTTT.

The chain employs TRBV6-5 and TRBJ1-6; D gene uncertain. This CDR3 is built from 14 residues. Germline lookup yields CDR1 MNHEY and CDR2 SVGAGI. V was cut by 2 bases and J by 7 bases, with 9 bases left in between. DNA of the CDR3: TGTGCCAGCAGTTACGGAGTTGAGAATTCACCCCTCCACTTT. Amino acid sequence: CASSYGVENSPLHF.

The chain combines TRBV4-1 with TRBJ2-7; the match to TRBD1 covers 7 bases. Germline lookup yields CDR1 MGHRA and CDR2 YSYEKL. The junction had 5 bases not matched to a gene; V was cut back by 3 bases and J by 0 bases. This CDR3 is built from 15 residues. CDR3 region: CASSQPTGISYEQYF. DNA of the CDR3: TGCGCCAGCAGCCAGCCGACAGGGATCTCCTACGAGCAGTACTTC.

The V call is TRBV30, the J call TRBJ1-4; TRBD1 aligns across 8 bases. CDR1 is GTSNPN, CDR2 SVGIG, per germline (reference sequence). The CDR3 runs 12 residues. V was clipped by 3 bases and J by 8 bases; unmatched bases: 2. CDR3 in amino acids: CAWSWTGEKLFF. The CDR3 coding sequence is TGTGCCTGGAGCTGGACAGGGGAAAAACTGTTTTTT.

This clone was seen once. The DNA for the CDR3 is TGTGCCAGCAGCTTACCGGACAGTTCCCCCGACTATGGCTACACCTTC. Translated: CASSLPDSSPDYGYTF. The chain couples TRBV7-2 to TRBJ1-2; TRBD1 is a possible D gene (6 bases). This CDR3 has 16 amino acids. Germline CDR1 and CDR2: SGHTA and FQGNSA. Trimming pared 2 bases from V and 3 bases from J, leaving 16 bases between.

The chain combines TRBV19 with TRBJ2-3; a weak D match, TRBD2 (5 bases). V was cut by 3 bases and J by 6 bases, with 16 bases left in between. The CDR3 runs to 15 residues. In germline, CDR1 is LNHDA, CDR2 SQIVND (reference sequence). This chain's CDR3 is CASSIGSPRADTQYF. The CDR3 DNA is TGTGCCAGTAGTATCGGATCACCGAGGGCCGATACGCAGTATTTT.

This clone has only one observation. J is TRBJ1-6 and V is TRBV13, with TRBD1 matching over 8 bases. Per the germline V gene, CDR1 is PRHDT and CDR2 is FYEKMQ (reference sequence). There are 17 residues in the CDR3. The V segment lost 5 bases and the J segment 11 bases; nucleotides outside the gene matches: 17. As DNA, the CDR3 is TGTGCCAGCAGCCCCAGGGGGCCCAGGGGGCTCATGACACCCCTCCACTTT. Amino acid sequence: CASSPRGPRGLMTPLHF.

The chain recombines TRBV5-1 with TRBJ1-4, with D perhaps matching TRBD1 (5 bases). V dropped 1 base and J dropped 0 bases, with 13 bases sitting between them. The CDR3 is 17 amino acids. Germline CDR1 is SGHRS and CDR2 is YFSETQ. The CDR3 region is CASSLQGRIATNEKLFF. CDR3 DNA: TGCGCCAGCAGCTTGCAGGGCAGGATTGCAACTAATGAAAAACTGTTTTTT.

The chain is built from TRBV6-5 and TRBJ2-3; TRBD2 is a possible D gene (5 bases). CDR1 and CDR2 (germline): MNHEY, SVGAGI. Trimming removed 5 bases from V and 10 bases from J, with 16 bases in between. The CDR3 extends over 13 amino acids. The CDR3 reads CASSPPGPAAQYF. The CDR3 nucleotides are TGTGCCAGCAGTCCCCCGGGTCCAGCGGCGCAGTATTTT.

The chain employs TRBV7-2 and TRBJ1-5; D possibly corresponds to TRBD1 (6 bases). CDR1 and CDR2 from the germline V gene are SGHTA and FQGNSA. This CDR3 is 14 amino acids long. V lost 5 bases, J lost 7 bases, and 15 bases lay in between. This CDR3 reads CASSPPGGRQPQHF. In nucleotides, the CDR3 is TGTGCCAGCAGCCCGCCGGGGGGCAGGCAGCCCCAGCATTTT. Full variable domain (outside the CDR3, taken from reference TRBV7-2 and TRBJ1-5): GAGVSQSPSNKVTEKGKDVELRCDPISGHTALYWYRQSLGQGLEFLIYFQGNSAPDKSGLPSDRFSAERTGGSVSTLTIQRTQQEDSAVYLCASSPPGGRQPQHFGDGTRLSIL.

The rearrangement joins TRBV4-1 to TRBJ1-5; tentatively, D is TRBD1 (5 bases). Trimming removed 1 base from V and 6 bases from J, with 7 bases in between. Germline V gene lookup returns CDR1 MGHRA and CDR2 YSYEKL. This CDR3 has 13 residues. The CDR3 loop reads CASSQGRGQPQHF. Here the CDR3 DNA reads TGCGCCAGCAGCCAAGGTAGGGGTCAGCCCCAGCATTTT.

V gene TRBV29-1 combines with J gene TRBJ1-3; maybe TRBD1 (5 bases). From germline, CDR1 is SQVTM and CDR2 ANQGSEA. CDR3 length: 17 amino acids. V was pared by 6 bases and J by 2 bases, with 23 bases between. The CDR3 protein is CSVGLGGGPHPGNTIYF. The CDR3 DNA follows: TGCAGCGTCGGACTCGGGGGGGGACCTCACCCTGGAAACACCATATATTTT.

This clone has a single count. This sequence joins TRBV5-6 and TRBJ2-7; a possible D gene is TRBD2 (6 bases). V was cut by 3 bases and J by 0 bases, with 13 bases left in between. Germline CDR1 is SGHDT and CDR2 is YYEEEE. The CDR3 contains 15 residues. The CDR3 DNA reads as TGTGCCAGCAGCTCGATTCGGACTAACTCCTACGAGCAGTACTTC. This codes for CASSSIRTNSYEQYF.